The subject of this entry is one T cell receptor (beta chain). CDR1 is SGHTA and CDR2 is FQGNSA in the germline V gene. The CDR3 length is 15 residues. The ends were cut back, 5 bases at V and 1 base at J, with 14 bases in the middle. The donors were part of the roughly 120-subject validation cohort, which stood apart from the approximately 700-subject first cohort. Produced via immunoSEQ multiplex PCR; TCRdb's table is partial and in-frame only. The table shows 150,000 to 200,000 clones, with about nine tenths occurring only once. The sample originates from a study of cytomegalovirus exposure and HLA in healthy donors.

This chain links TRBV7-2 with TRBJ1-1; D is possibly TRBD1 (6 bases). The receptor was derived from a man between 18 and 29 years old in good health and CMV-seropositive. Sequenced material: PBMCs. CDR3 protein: CASSLYRGQNTEAFF. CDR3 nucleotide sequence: TGTGCCAGCAGCCTCTATCGGGGACAGAACACTGAAGCTTTCTTT.